The clone carrying this T cell receptor (beta chain) was seen at least ten times. The record originates from a study of breast tumors, draining lymph nodes, adjacent tissues. TCRdb re-derived calls from the multiplex PCR reads in MiXCR, one entry per CDR3 protein. Of under 25,000 distinct CDR3 sequences in the sample, around two fifths were seen once. V lost 7 bases and J lost 4; bases outside the gene matches: 6. This CDR3 comprises 14 residues. CDR1 is MNHEY and CDR2 is SMNVEV in the germline V gene (reference sequence). This clonotype was obtained from a female donor with breast cancer. Some clones in this sample may be carry-over from other donors' samples. Source material: breast tumor tissue. The chain uses TRBV27 and TRBJ2-7; 11 bases line up with TRBD2. The CDR3 DNA reads TGTGCCAGCAATAGCCTAGCGGGAGGTTACGAGCAGTACTTC. Residues: CASNSLAGGYEQYF.